This T cell receptor (beta chain) was found in a study of T cells after yellow fever vaccination. General study findings and limits: Subsequent to the booster, the majority of primary-vaccination clones reappeared (less than 97% CD4, 88% CD8).

This clonotype was seen at least ten times. What it binds is not known. Making TCR cDNA involved 5'RACE template switching, which added UMIs and a universal primer site. Each CDR3 protein gets one entry after TCRdb re-called the 5' RACE reads with MiXCR. The sample includes 110,000 or so distinct CDR3 sequences, about 6.8% of them seen just once. The germline CDR1 and CDR2 sequences are DFQATT and SNEGSKA (reference sequence). This CDR3 spans 14 amino acids. V was trimmed by 2 bases and J by 2 bases, leaving 12 bases between them. The sample consisted of CD4+ T cells sorted from PBMCs, taken approximately 40 days after the first yellow fever vaccination. The chain is built from TRBV20-1 and TRBJ1-1, with D unresolved. This receptor was taken from a man aged 18 to 29 who received the YFV17D yellow fever vaccine. CDR3 amino acids: CSARHGSFNTEAFF. The CDR3 DNA sequence: TGCAGTGCTAGACACGGATCGTTCAACACTGAAGCTTTCTTT.